A selection of T cell receptor beta chains follows, all from one sample in a study of shared clonotypes between healthy human individuals. Sequencing was performed with immunoSEQ multiplex PCR; in TCRdb, only in-frame clones are kept and a portion is missing. The table shows some 680,000 clones, with 73% occurring only once. The sample comprised memory CD4+ T cells sorted from blood. The receptor source for this set is a woman younger than 45 in good health. CDR3s include the opening cysteine and the closing phenylalanine or tryptophan. D genes are given only for firm matches. Only some rows state a clone size, as once, few, many or a class for expanded clones.

>once|-|TRBJ1-4|TRBV2
TGTGCCAGCAGTGAGCAGGGTAGGCAAAAACTGTTTTTT
CASSEQGRQKLFF
>-|TRBD2|TRBJ2-2|TRBV6-5
TGTGCCAGCAGTTACGCCGGGACTAGTCTTACCGGGGAGCTGTTTTTT
CASSYAGTSLTGELFF
>-|-|TRBJ1-2|TRBV28
TGTGCCAGCAGTTTTGTTGGGACGGACGCGAACTATGGCTACACCTTC
CASSFVGTDANYGYTF
>-|TRBD1|TRBJ2-5|TRBV11-2
TGTGCCAGCAGCACGACAGGGGGCCTTCGATCGTACTTC
CASSTTGGLRSYF
>-|-|TRBJ2-7|TRBV4-2
TGTGCCAGCAGCCAAGATGGGGGCTACGAGCAGTACTTC
CASSQDGGYEQYF
>-|-|TRBJ2-7|TRBV5-1
TGCGCCAGCAGCTTGGTGGGACGATCGGCCCAGTACTTC
CASSLVGRSAQYF
>-|TRBD1|TRBJ2-7|TRBV5-4
TGTGCCAGCAGCTTGGGGACAGGGGGCCCCTACGAGCAGTACTTC
CASSLGTGGPYEQYF
>-|-|TRBJ2-7|TRBV5-1
TGCGCCAGCAGCTTGGGGGACCGCGACCGGAACGAGCAGTACTTC
CASSLGDRDRNEQYF
>once|TRBD2|TRBJ2-1|TRBV7-2
TGTGCCAGCAGCTTCTTGGGGACTAGGGCCTACAATGAGCAGTTCTTC
CASSFLGTRAYNEQFF
>once|-|TRBJ2-2|TRBV28
TGTGCCAGCAGGAACTCTTGGAACGGGGAGCTGTTTTTT
CASRNSWNGELFF
>-|TRBD2|TRBJ2-3|TRBV7-9
TGTGCCAGCGGACCGACTAGCGGGAGGTCTGATACGCAGTATTTT
CASGPTSGRSDTQYF
>few|-|TRBJ1-5|TRBV27
TGTGCCAGCAGTTTCGCCAGGGGATGGCAGCCCCAGCATTTT
CASSFARGWQPQHF
>few|-|TRBJ1-1|TRBV5-5
TGTGCCAGCAGCATAAGACCGGACACTGAAGCTTTCTTT
CASSIRPDTEAFF
>-|-|TRBJ2-1|TRBV27
TGTGCCAGCAGTTTAGTGCGACATCCCGAGCTGTTCTTC
CASSLVRHPELFF
>-|-|TRBJ1-6|TRBV30
TGTGCCTGGAGTGTGTGGGACACCAGCTCCTATAATTCACCCCTCCACTTT
CAWSVWDTSSYNSPLHF
>-|TRBD1|TRBJ2-7|TRBV6-1
TGTGCCAGCAGAGACAGGGGGAGATTAAGGGAGCAGTACTTC
CASRDRGRLREQYF
>-|-|TRBJ2-7|TRBV7-2
TGTGCCAGCAGCTTAGGGGGGGAACGTTCCTACGAGCAGTACTTC
CASSLGGERSYEQYF
>-|-|TRBJ2-7|TRBV7-2
TGTGCCAGCAGCCTGCAAGGGGACTCCCACGAGCAGTACTTC
CASSLQGDSHEQYF
>-|-|TRBJ2-2|TRBV6-6
TGTGCCAGCAGTTACCGCTCCAGGGAGCTGTTTTTT
CASSYRSRELFF
>-|-|TRBJ1-5|TRBV28
TGTGCCAGCAGTTTAAATGTTGCCAGCCTCAATCAGCCCCAGCATTTT
CASSLNVASLNQPQHF
>-|-|TRBJ1-1|TRBV15
TGTGCCACCAGCAGAGGCGGGGGTTTGGGCACTGAAGCTTTCTTT
CATSRGGGLGTEAFF
>-|-|TRBJ1-2|TRBV30
TGTGCCTGGACGCCCGGGACCGTTAACTATGGCTACACCTTC
CAWTPGTVNYGYTF
>-|-|TRBJ2-7|TRBV6-5
TGTGCCAGTCAACAGGTTTCAGGCTACGAGCAGTACTTC
CASQQVSGYEQYF
>-|-|TRBJ2-7|TRBV28
TGTGCCAGCAGAGTCTCCAGGGTGTCCTACGAGCAGTACTTC
CASRVSRVSYEQYF
>few|-|TRBJ2-7|TRBV28
TGTGCCAGCAGTTTATGGTCCAACCAAAACTACGAGCAGTACTTC
CASSLWSNQNYEQYF
>once|-|TRBJ1-1|TRBV30
TGTGCCTGGAGTGTTACGGGGAGTTCGTTGAAAGCTTTCTTT
CAWSVTGSSLKAFF
>few|-|TRBJ1-2|TRBV27
TGTGCCAGCAGTTTAAAAGGGTCCGGCTATGGCTACACCTTC
CASSLKGSGYGYTF
>-|TRBD2|TRBJ2-1|TRBV4-1
TGCGCCAGCAGCCAAAGGGGACTAGGTACGAATGAGCAGTTCTTC
CASSQRGLGTNEQFF
>-|-|TRBJ1-1|TRBV19
TGTGCCAGTAGTATGTCGACCTTGTTGGGCACTGAAGCTTTCTTT
CASSMSTLLGTEAFF
>once|TRBD1|TRBJ2-7|TRBV5-6
TGTGCCAGCAGCGGACCGAGGACAGGGATCGAACGCGAGCAGTACTTC
CASSGPRTGIEREQYF
>-|TRBD1|TRBJ2-1|TRBV5-1
TGCGCCAGCAGCCCTGACCCCGGGACAGGATATTACAATGAGCAGTTCTTC
CASSPDPGTGYYNEQFF
>-|TRBD1|TRBJ1-5|TRBV29-1
TGCAGCGTTAAATATGGGACAGGGGGACATCAGCCCCAGCATTTT
CSVKYGTGGHQPQHF